This T cell receptor beta chain stems from a study of T cell responses to AZD1222 COVID-19 vaccine. Produced via immunoSEQ multiplex PCR; TCRdb's table is partial and in-frame only. The sample shows about 97,000 clones, 70% to 90% of them seen only once. The receptor was derived from an adult in good health. The sequences come from peripheral blood, collected on day 0 of AZD1222 vaccination.

CDR3 protein: CASRPDRGSNQPQHF. CDR3 nucleotide sequence: TGTGCCAGCAGACCCGACAGGGGGAGCAATCAGCCCCAGCATTTT. The V call is TRBV6-5, the J call TRBJ1-5; 9 bases are a match to TRBD1. J gave up 1 base and V 6 bases, and 4 bases lay outside the gene matches. This CDR3 is built from 15 residues. Germline loops: CDR1 MNHEY, CDR2 SVGAGI.